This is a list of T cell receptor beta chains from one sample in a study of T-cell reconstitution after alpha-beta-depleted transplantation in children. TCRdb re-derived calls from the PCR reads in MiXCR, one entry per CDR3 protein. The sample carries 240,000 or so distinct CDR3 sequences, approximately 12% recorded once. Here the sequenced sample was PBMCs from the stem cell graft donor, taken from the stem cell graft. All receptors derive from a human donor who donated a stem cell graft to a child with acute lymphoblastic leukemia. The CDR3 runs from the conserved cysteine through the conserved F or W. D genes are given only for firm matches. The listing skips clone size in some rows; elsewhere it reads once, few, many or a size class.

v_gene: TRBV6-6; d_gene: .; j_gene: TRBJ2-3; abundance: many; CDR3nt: TGTGCCAGCAGTTACCAGAATACGCAGTATTTT; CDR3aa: CASSYQNTQYF
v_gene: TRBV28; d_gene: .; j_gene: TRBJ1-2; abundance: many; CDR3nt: TGTGCCAGCACCTCGGGGGCTAGCTATGGCTACACCTTC; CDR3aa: CASTSGASYGYTF
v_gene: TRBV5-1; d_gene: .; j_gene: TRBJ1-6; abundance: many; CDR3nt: TGCGCCAGCAGCACCTCCGGGACGGAAAATAATTCACCCCTCCACTTT; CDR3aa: CASSTSGTENNSPLHF
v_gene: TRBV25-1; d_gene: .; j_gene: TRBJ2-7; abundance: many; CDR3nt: TGTGCCAGCAGTGATTCGGACAGCAAGGACGAGCAGTACTTC; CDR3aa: CASSDSDSKDEQYF
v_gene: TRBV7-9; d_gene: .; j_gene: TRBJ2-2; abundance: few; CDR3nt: TGTGCCAGCAGCCCCCGAGCCGGGGAGCTGTTTTTT; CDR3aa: CASSPRAGELFF
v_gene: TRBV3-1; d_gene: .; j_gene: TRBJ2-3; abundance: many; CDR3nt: TGTGCCAGCAGCCCGCAGGGGTTCACAGATACGCAGTATTTT; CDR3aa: CASSPQGFTDTQYF
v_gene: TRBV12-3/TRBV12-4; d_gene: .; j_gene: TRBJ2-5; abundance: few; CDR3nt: TGTGCCAGCAGTGAAACAGGGACGCAGACCCAGTACTTC; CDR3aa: CASSETGTQTQYF
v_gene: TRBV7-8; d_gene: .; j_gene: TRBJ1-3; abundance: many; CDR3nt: TGTGCCAGCAGCTTAAACAGAGGCTCTGGAAACACCATATATTTT; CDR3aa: CASSLNRGSGNTIYF
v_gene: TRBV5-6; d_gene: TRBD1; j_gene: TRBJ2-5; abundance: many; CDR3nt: TGTGCCAGCAGCTTCCGGGACAGGGGAACAGAGACCCAGTACTTC; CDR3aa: CASSFRDRGTETQYF
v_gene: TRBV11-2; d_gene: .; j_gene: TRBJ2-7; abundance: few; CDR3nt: TGTGCCAGCAGCCCGGACAGCGCCTACGAGCAGTACTTC; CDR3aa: CASSPDSAYEQYF
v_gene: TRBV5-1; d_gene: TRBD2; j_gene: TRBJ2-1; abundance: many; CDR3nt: TGCGCCAGCAGCTTGGGTCGGACTAGCGGGTTCTACAATGAGCAGTTCTTC; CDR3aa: CASSLGRTSGFYNEQFF
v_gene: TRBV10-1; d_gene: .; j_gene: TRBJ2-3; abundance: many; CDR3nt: TGCGCCAGCAGTGAACGACCAGATACGCAGTATTTT; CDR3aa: CASSERPDTQYF
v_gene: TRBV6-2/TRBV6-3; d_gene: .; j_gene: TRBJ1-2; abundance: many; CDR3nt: TGTGCCAGCACTCCTTTGACAGGCTATGGCTACACCTTC; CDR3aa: CASTPLTGYGYTF
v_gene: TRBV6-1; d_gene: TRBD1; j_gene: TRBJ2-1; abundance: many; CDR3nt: TGTGCCAGCGGGAGGACAGGGGAGCAGTTCTTC; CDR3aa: CASGRTGEQFF
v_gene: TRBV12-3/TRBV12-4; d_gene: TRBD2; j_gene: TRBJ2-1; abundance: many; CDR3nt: TGTGCCAGCAGTTTTAGCGGGGGGTACAATGAGCAGTTCTTC; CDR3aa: CASSFSGGYNEQFF
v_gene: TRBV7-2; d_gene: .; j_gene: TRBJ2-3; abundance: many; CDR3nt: TGTGCCTTACAGGACACCTACACAGATACGCAGTATTTT; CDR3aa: CALQDTYTDTQYF
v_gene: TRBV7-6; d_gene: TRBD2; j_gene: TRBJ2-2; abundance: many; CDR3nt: TGTGCCAGCAGCTTGCTAGCGGTTACGAACACCGGGGAGCTGTTTTTT; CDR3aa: CASSLLAVTNTGELFF
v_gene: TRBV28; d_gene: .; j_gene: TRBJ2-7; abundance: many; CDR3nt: TGTGCCAGCAGTTTGAGCGTGCCCTCCTACGAGCAGTACTTC; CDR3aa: CASSLSVPSYEQYF
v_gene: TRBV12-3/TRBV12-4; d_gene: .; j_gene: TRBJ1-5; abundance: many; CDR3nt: TGTGCCAGCAGTTTAACCGAGACTCAGCCCCAGCATTTT; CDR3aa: CASSLTETQPQHF
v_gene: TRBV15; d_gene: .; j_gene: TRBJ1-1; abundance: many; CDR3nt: TGTGCCACCAGCAGAGCGTACACTGAAGCTTTCTTT; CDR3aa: CATSRAYTEAFF
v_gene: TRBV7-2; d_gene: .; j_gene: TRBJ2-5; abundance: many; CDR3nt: TGTGCCAGCAGCTTAAAAGTGCCCCAAGAGACCCAGTACTTC; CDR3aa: CASSLKVPQETQYF
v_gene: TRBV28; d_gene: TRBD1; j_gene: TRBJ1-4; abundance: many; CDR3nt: TGTGCCAGCAGTTTACCCGACAGGGCGGCTAATGAAAAACTGTTTTTT; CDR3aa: CASSLPDRAANEKLFF
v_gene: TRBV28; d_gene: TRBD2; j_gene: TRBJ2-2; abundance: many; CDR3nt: TGTGCCAGCAGTTTATTAGCGGGCACCGGGGAGCTGTTTTTT; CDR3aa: CASSLLAGTGELFF
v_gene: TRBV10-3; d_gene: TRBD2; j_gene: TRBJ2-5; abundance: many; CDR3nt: TGTGCCATCAGCGGGGGGGCGGGAGAGACCCAGTACTTC; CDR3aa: CAISGGAGETQYF
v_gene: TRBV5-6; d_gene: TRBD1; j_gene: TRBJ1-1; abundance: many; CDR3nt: TGTGCCAGCAGCCGTAAATGGACAGGGCAGAACACTGAAGCTTTCTTT; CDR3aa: CASSRKWTGQNTEAFF
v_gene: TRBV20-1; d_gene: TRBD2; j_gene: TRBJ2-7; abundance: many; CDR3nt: TGCAGTGCTAGGTGGACTAGCGGGGGTTACGAGCAGTACTTC; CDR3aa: CSARWTSGGYEQYF
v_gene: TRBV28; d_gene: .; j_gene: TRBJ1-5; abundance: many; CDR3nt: TGTGCCAGCAGTTCCCTGGACTTTCGAGGAAATCAGCCCCAGCATTTT; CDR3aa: CASSSLDFRGNQPQHF
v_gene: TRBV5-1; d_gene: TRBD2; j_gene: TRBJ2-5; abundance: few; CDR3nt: TGCGCCAGCAGCCCCAGGGCTAGCGGGGGCCAAGAGACCCAGTACTTC; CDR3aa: CASSPRASGGQETQYF
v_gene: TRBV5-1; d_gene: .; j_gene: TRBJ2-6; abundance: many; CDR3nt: TGCGCCAGCACGGAGGATGGCTCTGGGGCCAACGTCCTGACTTTC; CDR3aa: CASTEDGSGANVLTF
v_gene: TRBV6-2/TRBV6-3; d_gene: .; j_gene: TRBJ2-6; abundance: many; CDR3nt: TGTGCCAGCAGTTGGACAGCCATCAACGTCCTGACTTTC; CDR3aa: CASSWTAINVLTF
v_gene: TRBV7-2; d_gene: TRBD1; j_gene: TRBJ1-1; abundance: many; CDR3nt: TGTGCCAGCAGCGGGGACAGAAGGAGGGAAGCTTTCTTT; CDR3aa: CASSGDRRREAFF
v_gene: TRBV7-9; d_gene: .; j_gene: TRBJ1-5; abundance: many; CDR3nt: TGTGCCAGCAGCTTAGAAGGGGGTGGTCAGCCCCAGCATTTT; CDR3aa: CASSLEGGGQPQHF
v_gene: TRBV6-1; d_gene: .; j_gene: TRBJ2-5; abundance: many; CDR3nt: TGTGCCAGCACCCCTACAGGGATTGGAGAGACCCAGTACTTC; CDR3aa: CASTPTGIGETQYF
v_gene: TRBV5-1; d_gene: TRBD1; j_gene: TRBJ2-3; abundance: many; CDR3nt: TGCGCCAGCAGCCCGGGACAGTTCACAGATACGCAGTATTTT; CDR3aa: CASSPGQFTDTQYF
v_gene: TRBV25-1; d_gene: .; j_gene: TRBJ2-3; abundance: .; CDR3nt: TGTGCCAGCAGTAGGGAAGAGGATACGCAGTATTTT; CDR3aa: CASSREEDTQYF
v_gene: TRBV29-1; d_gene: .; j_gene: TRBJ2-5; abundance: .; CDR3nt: TGCAGCCACGGGGAACAGACCCAGTACTTC; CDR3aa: CSHGEQTQYF
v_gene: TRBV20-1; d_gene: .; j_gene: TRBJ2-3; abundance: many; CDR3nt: TGCAGTGCTATCTCCGGTAGAAAAAAGTATTTT; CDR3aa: CSAISGRKKYF
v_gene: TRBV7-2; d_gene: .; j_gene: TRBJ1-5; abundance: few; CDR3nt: TGTGCCAGCAGCGCCCAAGGGGGTTGGCAGCCCCAGCATTTT; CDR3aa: CASSAQGGWQPQHF
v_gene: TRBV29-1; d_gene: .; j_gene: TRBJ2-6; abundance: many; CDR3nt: TGCAGCGTTGCGGAGGGATCTGGGGCCAACGTCCTGACTTTC; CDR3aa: CSVAEGSGANVLTF
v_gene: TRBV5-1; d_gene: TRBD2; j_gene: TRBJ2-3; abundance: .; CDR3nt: TGCGCCAGCAGCGCGGGACTAGCGGGAGTAGTTGCAGATACGCAGTATTTT; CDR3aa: CASSAGLAGVVADTQYF
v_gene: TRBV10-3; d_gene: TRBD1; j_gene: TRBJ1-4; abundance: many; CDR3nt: TGTGCCATCGGCGGACAGGGGGATGAAAAACTGTTTTTT; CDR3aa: CAIGGQGDEKLFF
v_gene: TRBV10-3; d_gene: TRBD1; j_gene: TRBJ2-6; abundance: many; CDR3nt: TGTGCCATTGAACCGGGACAGGGGGCATCTGGGGCCAACGTCCTGACTTTC; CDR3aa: CAIEPGQGASGANVLTF
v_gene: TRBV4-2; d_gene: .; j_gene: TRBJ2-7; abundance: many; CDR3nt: TGTGCCAGCAGCCAAGATCTTGCCTACGAGCAGTACTTC; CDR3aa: CASSQDLAYEQYF
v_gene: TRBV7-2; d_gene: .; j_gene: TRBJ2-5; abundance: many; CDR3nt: TGTGCCAGCAGCTTAGCGGGGAGGCGCCAAGAGACCCAGTACTTC; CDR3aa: CASSLAGRRQETQYF
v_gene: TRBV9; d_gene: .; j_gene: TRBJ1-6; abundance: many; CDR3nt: TGTGCCAGCAGGGGCGGGGGGGGAAATTCACCCCTCCACTTT; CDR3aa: CASRGGGGNSPLHF
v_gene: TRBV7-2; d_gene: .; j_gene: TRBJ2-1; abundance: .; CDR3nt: TGTGCCAGCAACCCATCTGGGGCTTACAATGAGCAGTTCTTC; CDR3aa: CASNPSGAYNEQFF
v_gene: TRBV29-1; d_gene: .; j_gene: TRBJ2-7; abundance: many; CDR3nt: TGCAGCGTTGAAGGGAGGGGTCTCTACGAGCAGTACTTC; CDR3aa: CSVEGRGLYEQYF
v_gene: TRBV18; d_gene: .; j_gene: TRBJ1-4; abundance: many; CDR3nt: TGTGCCAGCTCACTACCCACCGGGCCAGATGAAAAACTGTTTTTT; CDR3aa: CASSLPTGPDEKLFF
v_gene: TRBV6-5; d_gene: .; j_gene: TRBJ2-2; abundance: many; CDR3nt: TGTGCCAGCAGTTACCCGACAGGTGTGAACACCGGGGAGCTGTTTTTT; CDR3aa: CASSYPTGVNTGELFF
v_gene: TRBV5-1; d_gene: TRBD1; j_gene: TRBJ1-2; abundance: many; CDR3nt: TGCGCCAGCAGCTTGGACGGACAGGGGTCGAGGGGCTACACCTTC; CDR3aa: CASSLDGQGSRGYTF